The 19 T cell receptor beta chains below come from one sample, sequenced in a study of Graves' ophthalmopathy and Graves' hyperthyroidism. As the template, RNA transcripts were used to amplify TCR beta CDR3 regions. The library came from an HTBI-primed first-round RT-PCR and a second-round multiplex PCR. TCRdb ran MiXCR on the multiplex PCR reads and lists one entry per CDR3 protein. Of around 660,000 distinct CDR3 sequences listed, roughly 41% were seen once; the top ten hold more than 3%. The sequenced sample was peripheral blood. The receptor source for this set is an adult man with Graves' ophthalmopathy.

This CDR3 reads CASSFEGNTIYF. The CDR3 coding sequence is TGTGCCAGCAGCTTTGAGGGAAACACCATATATTTT. The chain couples TRBV7-8 to TRBJ1-3; no reliable D call. The CDR3 is made up of 12 amino acids. Germline V gene lookup returns CDR1 SGHVS and CDR2 FQNEAQ. Trimming shortened V by 3 bases and J by 4 bases, and 4 bases separated the two germline ends.

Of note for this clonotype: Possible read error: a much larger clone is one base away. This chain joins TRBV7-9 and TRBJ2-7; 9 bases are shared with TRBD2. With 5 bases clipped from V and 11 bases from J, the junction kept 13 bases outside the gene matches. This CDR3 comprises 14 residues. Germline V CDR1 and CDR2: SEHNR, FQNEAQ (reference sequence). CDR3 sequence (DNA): TGTGCCAGCAGCCAAGGGACTAGCTCCCCCACGGAGTACTTC. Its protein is CASSQGTSSPTEYF.

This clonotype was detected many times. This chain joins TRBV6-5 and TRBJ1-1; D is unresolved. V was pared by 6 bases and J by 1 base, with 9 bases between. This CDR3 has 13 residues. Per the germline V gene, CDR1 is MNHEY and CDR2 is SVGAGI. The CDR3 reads CASRLRWNTEAFF. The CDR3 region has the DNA TGTGCCAGCAGACTCCGATGGAACACTGAAGCTTTCTTT.

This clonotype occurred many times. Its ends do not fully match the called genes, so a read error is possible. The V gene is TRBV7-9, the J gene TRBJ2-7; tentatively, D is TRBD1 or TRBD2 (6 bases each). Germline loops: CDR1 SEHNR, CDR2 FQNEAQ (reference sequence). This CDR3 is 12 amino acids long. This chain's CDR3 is CASTLGGLEQYF. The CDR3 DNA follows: TGTGCCAGCACCTTAGGGGGGCTCGAGCAGTACTTC.

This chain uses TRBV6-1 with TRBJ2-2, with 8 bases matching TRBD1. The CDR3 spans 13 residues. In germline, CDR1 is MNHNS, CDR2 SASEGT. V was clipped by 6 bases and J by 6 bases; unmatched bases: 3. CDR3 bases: TGTGCCAGCAGGGACAGGGACCCCGGGGAGCTGTTTTTT. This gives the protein CASRDRDPGELFF.

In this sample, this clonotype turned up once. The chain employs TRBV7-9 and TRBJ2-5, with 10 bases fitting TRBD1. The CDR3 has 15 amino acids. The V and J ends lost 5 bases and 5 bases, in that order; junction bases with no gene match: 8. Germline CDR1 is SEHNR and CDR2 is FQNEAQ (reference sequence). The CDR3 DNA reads TGTGCCAGCAGCATCCCGGGACAGGGGATGGAGACCCAGTACTTC. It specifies CASSIPGQGMETQYF.

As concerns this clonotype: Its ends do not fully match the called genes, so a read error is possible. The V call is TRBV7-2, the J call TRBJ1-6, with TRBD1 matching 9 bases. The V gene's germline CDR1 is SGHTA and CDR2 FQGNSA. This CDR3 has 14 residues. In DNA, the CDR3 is TGCGCCAGCAGCTTGGCGGGACAGGGTACACCCCTCCACTTT. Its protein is CASSLAGQGTPLHF.

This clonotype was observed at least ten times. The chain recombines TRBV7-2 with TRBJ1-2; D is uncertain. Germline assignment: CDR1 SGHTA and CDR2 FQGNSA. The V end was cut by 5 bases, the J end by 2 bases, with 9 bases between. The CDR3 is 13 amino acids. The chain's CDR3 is CASSLYDNYGYTF. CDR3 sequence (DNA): TGTGCCAGCAGCCTCTACGACAACTATGGCTACACCTTC.

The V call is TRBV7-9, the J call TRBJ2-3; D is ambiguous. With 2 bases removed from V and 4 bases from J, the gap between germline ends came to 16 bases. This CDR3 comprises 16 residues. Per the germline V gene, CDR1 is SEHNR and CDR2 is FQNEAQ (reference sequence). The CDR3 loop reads CASSLILSWTADTQYF. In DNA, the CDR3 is TGTGCCAGCAGCTTAATTCTGTCGTGGACCGCAGATACGCAGTATTTT.

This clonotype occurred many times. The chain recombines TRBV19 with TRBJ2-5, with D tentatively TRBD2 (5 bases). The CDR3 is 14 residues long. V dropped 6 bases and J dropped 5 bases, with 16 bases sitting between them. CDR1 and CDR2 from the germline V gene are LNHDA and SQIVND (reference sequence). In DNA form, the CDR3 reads TGTGCCAGTAGCAATGGGTCGGGATGGGAGACCCAGTACTTC. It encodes CASSNGSGWETQYF. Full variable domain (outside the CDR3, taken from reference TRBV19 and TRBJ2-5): DGGITQSPKYLFRKEGQNVTLSCEQNLNHDAMYWYRQDPGQGLRLIYYSQIVNDFQKGDIAEGYSVSREKKESFPLTVTSAQKNPTAFYLCASSNGSGWETQYFGPGTRLLVL.

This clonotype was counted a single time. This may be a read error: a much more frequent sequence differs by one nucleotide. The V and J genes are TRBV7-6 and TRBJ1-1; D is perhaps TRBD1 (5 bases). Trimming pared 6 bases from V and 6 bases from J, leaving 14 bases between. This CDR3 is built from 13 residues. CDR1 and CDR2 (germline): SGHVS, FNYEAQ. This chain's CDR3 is CASSHVGAPEAFF. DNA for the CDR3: TGTGCCAGCAGTCATGTAGGGGCCCCTGAAGCTTTCTTT.

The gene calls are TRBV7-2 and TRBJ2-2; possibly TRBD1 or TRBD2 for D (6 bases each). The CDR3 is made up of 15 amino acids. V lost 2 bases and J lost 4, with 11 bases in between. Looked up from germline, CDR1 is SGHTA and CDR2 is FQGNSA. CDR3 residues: CASSLWGASTGELFF. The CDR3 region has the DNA TGTGCCAGCAGCTTATGGGGGGCGAGCACCGGGGAGCTGTTTTTT.

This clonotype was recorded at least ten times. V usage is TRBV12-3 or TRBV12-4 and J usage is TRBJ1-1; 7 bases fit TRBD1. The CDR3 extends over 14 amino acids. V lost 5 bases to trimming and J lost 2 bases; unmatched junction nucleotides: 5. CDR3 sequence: CASSHRDRNTEAFF. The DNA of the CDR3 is TGTGCCAGCAGTCACCGGGACAGAAACACTGAAGCTTTCTTT.

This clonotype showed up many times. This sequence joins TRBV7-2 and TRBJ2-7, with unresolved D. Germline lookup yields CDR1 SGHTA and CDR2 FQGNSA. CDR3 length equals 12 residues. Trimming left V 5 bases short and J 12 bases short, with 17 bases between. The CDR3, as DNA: TGTGCCAGCAGCCAAGAAGACAAGGTGGCGTACTTC. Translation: CASSQEDKVAYF.

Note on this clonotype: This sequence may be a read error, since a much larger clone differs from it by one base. The CDR3 loop reads CASSMETEAFF. The CDR3 DNA is TGTGCCAGTAGTATGGAGACTGAAGCTTTCTTT. This chain joins TRBV19 and TRBJ1-1; D gene unclear. Between the trimmed V and J ends, which lost 3 bases and 5 bases, there was a span of 4 bases. CDR1 is LNHDA, CDR2 SQIVND, per germline (reference sequence). CDR3 length: 11 residues.

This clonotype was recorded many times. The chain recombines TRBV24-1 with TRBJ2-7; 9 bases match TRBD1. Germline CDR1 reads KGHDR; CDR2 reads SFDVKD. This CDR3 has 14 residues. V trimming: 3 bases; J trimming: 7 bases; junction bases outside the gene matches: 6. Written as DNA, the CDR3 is TGTGCCACCAGTGATAGCGGGACAGGGCAAGAGCAGTACTTC. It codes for CATSDSGTGQEQYF.

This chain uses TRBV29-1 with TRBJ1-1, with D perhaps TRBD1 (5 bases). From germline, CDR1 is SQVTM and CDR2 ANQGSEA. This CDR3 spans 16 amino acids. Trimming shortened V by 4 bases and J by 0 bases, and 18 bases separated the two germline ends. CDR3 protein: CSVVIGADYVNTEAFF. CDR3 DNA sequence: TGCAGCGTTGTGATCGGGGCAGACTACGTGAACACTGAAGCTTTCTTT.

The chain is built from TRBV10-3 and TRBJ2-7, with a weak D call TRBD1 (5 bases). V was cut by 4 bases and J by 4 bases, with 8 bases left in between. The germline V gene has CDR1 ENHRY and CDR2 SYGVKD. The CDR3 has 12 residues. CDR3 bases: TGTGCCATCAGTGGGGGCGCTTACGAGCAGTACTTC. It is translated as CAISGGAYEQYF.

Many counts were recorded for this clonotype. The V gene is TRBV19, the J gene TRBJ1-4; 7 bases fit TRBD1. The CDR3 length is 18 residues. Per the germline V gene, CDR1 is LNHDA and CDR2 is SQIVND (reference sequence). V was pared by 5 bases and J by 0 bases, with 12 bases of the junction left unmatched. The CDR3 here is CASSVRDRLHATNEKLFF. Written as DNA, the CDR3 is TGTGCCAGTAGTGTACGGGACAGACTACATGCAACTAATGAAAAACTGTTTTTT. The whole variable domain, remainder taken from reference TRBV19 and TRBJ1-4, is DGGITQSPKYLFRKEGQNVTLSCEQNLNHDAMYWYRQDPGQGLRLIYYSQIVNDFQKGDIAEGYSVSREKKESFPLTVTSAQKNPTAFYLCASSVRDRLHATNEKLFFGSGTQLSVL.